The TCR beta chain described here comes from a study of blood T cell repertoires in COVID-19. About the study: PBMCs, B-cell-depleted T cells, or T cells provided the cDNA or gDNA that made up the material.

The CDR3 spans 14 residues. The V and J ends lost 4 bases and 8 bases, in that order; junction bases with no gene match: 5. The germline gives CDR1 GTSNPN, CDR2 SVGIG (reference sequence). The authors' processing: Reference gene primer amplification gave estimated nucleated cell counts. Data came from immunoSEQ multiplex PCR; TCRdb stores just in-frame clones and leaves some out. D and trimming come from the DNA, and the V and J calls and clone size come from that table. The table lists roughly 150,000 clones, 84% of them singletons, with approximately 2.6% in the top ten. The TCR was taken from a woman older than 75 with COVID-19, enrolled during active disease. The chain joins TRBV30 to TRBJ1-4; 12 bases line up with TRBD1. Input material: peripheral blood. DNA of the CDR3: TGTGCCTGGAAGCTAGGGACAGGGGGCGAAAAACTGTTTTTT. Translating it yields CAWKLGTGGEKLFF. The full variable domain, rest sourced from reference TRBV30 and TRBJ1-4, is SQTIHQWPATLVQPVGSPLSLECTVEGTSNPNLYWYRQAAGRGLQLLFYSVGIGQISSEVPQNLSASRPQDRQFILSSKKLLLSDSGFYLCAWKLGTGGEKLFFGSGTQLSVL.